Listed below are T cell receptor beta chains from one sample, sequenced in a study of T cell repertoires in cytomegalovirus infection. In TCRdb, the reads were re-called with MiXCR into one record per CDR3 protein. The table lists roughly 100,000 distinct CDR3 sequences, about 40% of them singletons. For these receptors, no antigen is known. Sequencing was performed on CD8+ T cells from cultured PBMCs, taken from culture after CMV antigen stimulation. The source of these receptors is a human donor in good health (CMV status not recorded). Some clones in this sample may be carry-over from other donors' samples. Both conserved end residues are part of each CDR3. D genes are given only for firm matches. Clone size is shown for a subset of rows, as once, few, many or a class of expanded clone.

d_call: -
clone_size: few
v_call: TRBV11-2
j_call: TRBJ1-1
cdr3_nt: TGTGCCAGCAGCTTAGATCGGGACTGGGGCACGGCGGAAATGAACACTGAAGCTTTCTTT
cdr3_aa: CASSLDRDWGTAEMNTEAFF

d_call: -
clone_size: -
v_call: TRBV14
j_call: TRBJ2-7
cdr3_nt: TGTGCCAGCAGCCAAGATCGAGAGGGAGGCTACGAGCAGTACTTC
cdr3_aa: CASSQDREGGYEQYF

d_call: -
clone_size: -
v_call: TRBV7-7
j_call: TRBJ2-1
cdr3_nt: TGTGCCAGCAGCTTGGAGGTCCACCCCAGTGAGCAGTTCTTC
cdr3_aa: CASSLEVHPSEQFF

d_call: -
clone_size: -
v_call: TRBV12-3/TRBV12-4
j_call: TRBJ2-7
cdr3_nt: TGTGCCAGCAGTTATTACAGGGACAATTCCTACGAGCAGTACTTC
cdr3_aa: CASSYYRDNSYEQYF

d_call: -
clone_size: -
v_call: TRBV7-6
j_call: TRBJ2-5
cdr3_nt: TGTGCCAGCAGCTTAGCAGGGTCCTGGGAGACCCAGTACTTC
cdr3_aa: CASSLAGSWETQYF

d_call: TRBD2
clone_size: few
v_call: TRBV9
j_call: TRBJ2-1
cdr3_nt: TGTGCCAGCAGCGTCGGGGGGGGAGACTACAATGAGCAGTTCTTC
cdr3_aa: CASSVGGGDYNEQFF

d_call: TRBD1
clone_size: few
v_call: TRBV11-1
j_call: TRBJ1-1
cdr3_nt: TGTGCCAGCAGTTTTAACAGGGGAATGAACACTGAAGCTTTCTTT
cdr3_aa: CASSFNRGMNTEAFF

d_call: -
clone_size: few
v_call: TRBV7-2
j_call: TRBJ1-2
cdr3_nt: TGTGCCAGCAGCTTAGAAGGGATGTTATATGGCTACACCTTC
cdr3_aa: CASSLEGMLYGYTF

d_call: TRBD2
clone_size: -
v_call: TRBV25-1
j_call: TRBJ2-7
cdr3_nt: TGTGCCAGCACTGGGGGGGTGGAATCCTACGAGCAGTACTTC
cdr3_aa: CASTGGVESYEQYF

d_call: -
clone_size: -
v_call: TRBV7-4
j_call: TRBJ1-1
cdr3_nt: TGTGCCAGCAGCCAGACGATTCGGGACACTGAAGCTTTCTTT
cdr3_aa: CASSQTIRDTEAFF

d_call: -
clone_size: -
v_call: TRBV12-3/TRBV12-4
j_call: TRBJ1-2
cdr3_nt: TGTGCCAGCAGCCCCGGGTTAGCTAACTATGGCTACACCTTC
cdr3_aa: CASSPGLANYGYTF

d_call: -
clone_size: -
v_call: TRBV7-9
j_call: TRBJ1-1
cdr3_nt: TGTGCCAGCAGCTTAGCAGAAGGATTTGAAGCTTTCTTT
cdr3_aa: CASSLAEGFEAFF

d_call: -
clone_size: -
v_call: TRBV19
j_call: TRBJ2-6
cdr3_nt: TGTGCCACCTCGGCGGGGCCCGGGGCCAACGTCCTGACTTTC
cdr3_aa: CATSAGPGANVLTF

d_call: -
clone_size: -
v_call: TRBV12-3/TRBV12-4
j_call: TRBJ2-1
cdr3_nt: TGTGCCAGCAGTTGGGGGGGCTGGCGGGAGCAGTTCTTC
cdr3_aa: CASSWGGWREQFF

d_call: TRBD1
clone_size: few
v_call: TRBV6-1
j_call: TRBJ2-6
cdr3_nt: TGTGCCAGCAGTTTAACCGGGACAGGGGCCTCTGGGGCCAACGTCCTGACTTTC
cdr3_aa: CASSLTGTGASGANVLTF

d_call: -
clone_size: -
v_call: TRBV4-3
j_call: TRBJ2-3
cdr3_nt: TGCGCCAGCAGCCAAGATGGGTATACGCAGTATTTT
cdr3_aa: CASSQDGYTQYF

d_call: -
clone_size: -
v_call: TRBV6-1
j_call: TRBJ2-1
cdr3_nt: TGTGCCTGTAAGGGGGGGAATGAGCAGTTCTTC
cdr3_aa: CACKGGNEQFF

d_call: -
clone_size: -
v_call: TRBV9
j_call: TRBJ2-3
cdr3_nt: TGTGCCAGCAGCGTAGGTCCTACCACAGATACGCAGTATTTT
cdr3_aa: CASSVGPTTDTQYF

d_call: TRBD2
clone_size: -
v_call: TRBV19
j_call: TRBJ2-7
cdr3_nt: TGTGCCAGTAGTATGGCGAGCGGGGGACCCTACGAGCAGTACTTC
cdr3_aa: CASSMASGGPYEQYF

d_call: -
clone_size: once
v_call: TRBV7-9
j_call: TRBJ1-1
cdr3_nt: TGTGCCAGCAGCCCCCCTGGGGTAGGGGCTTTCTTT
cdr3_aa: CASSPPGVGAFF

d_call: -
clone_size: few
v_call: TRBV28
j_call: TRBJ1-1
cdr3_nt: TGTGCCAGCAGTCCCCATAACGGACAGAGCTTGGGGACTGAAGCTTTCTTT
cdr3_aa: CASSPHNGQSLGTEAFF

d_call: -
clone_size: once
v_call: TRBV7-6
j_call: TRBJ2-5
cdr3_nt: TGTGCCAGCAGCCCGACGGACTCCAGGGAGACCCAGTACTTC
cdr3_aa: CASSPTDSRETQYF

d_call: -
clone_size: many
v_call: TRBV24-1
j_call: TRBJ2-3
cdr3_nt: TGTGCCACCAGTGATTATCCGTACACAGATACGCAGTATTTT
cdr3_aa: CATSDYPYTDTQYF

d_call: -
clone_size: -
v_call: TRBV12-3/TRBV12-4
j_call: TRBJ2-1
cdr3_nt: TGTGCCAGCAGTTCCCAGGGGCACAATGAGCAGTTCTTC
cdr3_aa: CASSSQGHNEQFF

d_call: -
clone_size: -
v_call: TRBV7-8
j_call: TRBJ2-1
cdr3_nt: TGTGCCAGCAGCTTAAGGTCGAATGAGCAGTTCTTC
cdr3_aa: CASSLRSNEQFF

d_call: TRBD1
clone_size: -
v_call: TRBV4-3
j_call: TRBJ2-7
cdr3_nt: TGCGCCAGCAGCCAAGTACAGGGGGCGGGGGAGCAGTACTTC
cdr3_aa: CASSQVQGAGEQYF

d_call: -
clone_size: few
v_call: TRBV7-8
j_call: TRBJ2-1
cdr3_nt: TGTGCCAGCAGCTCAGGACCCGGCACTGGTGCCCTCTCCTACAATGAGCAGTTCTTC
cdr3_aa: CASSSGPGTGALSYNEQFF

d_call: TRBD1
clone_size: -
v_call: TRBV6-2/TRBV6-3
j_call: TRBJ2-2
cdr3_nt: TGTGCCAGCAGTCCACCCCCGACAGGGATCGGGGAGCTGTTTTTT
cdr3_aa: CASSPPPTGIGELFF

d_call: -
clone_size: -
v_call: TRBV7-6
j_call: TRBJ2-5
cdr3_nt: TGTGCCAGCAGCTTTTACGGGGGCCAAGAGACCCAGTACTTC
cdr3_aa: CASSFYGGQETQYF

d_call: -
clone_size: few
v_call: TRBV4-2
j_call: TRBJ2-1
cdr3_nt: TGTGCCAGCAGCCCAGAGACGGGTTGGGGAATTAATGAGCAGTTCTTC
cdr3_aa: CASSPETGWGINEQFF

d_call: -
clone_size: -
v_call: TRBV7-3
j_call: TRBJ2-2
cdr3_nt: TGTGCCAGCAGCTGGGTGGGGGGGCCCACCGGGGAGCTGTTTTTT
cdr3_aa: CASSWVGGPTGELFF

d_call: -
clone_size: few
v_call: TRBV6-2/TRBV6-3
j_call: TRBJ2-1
cdr3_nt: TGTGCCAGCAGTTACTCGGAAGTACCCCTTACCAATGAGCAGTTCTTC
cdr3_aa: CASSYSEVPLTNEQFF

d_call: -
clone_size: many
v_call: TRBV7-2
j_call: TRBJ1-4
cdr3_nt: TGTGCCAGCAGCTTATGGCCAACTAATGAAAAACTGTTTTTT
cdr3_aa: CASSLWPTNEKLFF

d_call: TRBD1
clone_size: -
v_call: TRBV4-1
j_call: TRBJ1-5
cdr3_nt: TGCGCCAGCAGCCACCCAGGACAGGGCAATCAGCCCCAGCATTTT
cdr3_aa: CASSHPGQGNQPQHF

d_call: -
clone_size: few
v_call: TRBV29-1
j_call: TRBJ1-1
cdr3_nt: TGCAGCGGGGGGGACACTGAAGCTTTCTTT
cdr3_aa: CSGGDTEAFF

d_call: TRBD1
clone_size: -
v_call: TRBV20-1
j_call: TRBJ2-1
cdr3_nt: TGCAGTGCTAGGGACCTGACAGGGGCCCCCGGCAATGAGCAGTTCTTC
cdr3_aa: CSARDLTGAPGNEQFF